What follows is one T cell receptor (beta chain) and its context. Its antigen is unknown. Base qualities are not provided; no much larger clone lies one nucleotide away. Using the deep immunoSEQ assay, TCR CDR3 regions were amplified from genomic DNA by multiplex PCR. For each cell subset, the extracted genomic DNA was distributed evenly across all wells of several immunoSEQ 96-well plates, and each plate served as one replicate. For sorted subsets, each replicate PCR was loaded with 200 ng genomic DNA, equivalent to 30,000 or so T cell genomes. Purified libraries were measured with a Qubit 3.0 fluorometer, size-checked on a Bioanalyzer 2100, and measured again with the KAPA Library Quantification kit. Every immunoSEQ 96-well plate was sequenced on a separate single-read 150-cycle Illumina NextSeq 550 flow cell. On the authors' methods: Because the immunoSEQ output included only junctional sequences and no quality scores, the filtering could not be the same as the filtering used for full-length reads. To assign V/J genes and CDR3, sequences were annotated using PyIR, a Python wrapper for IgBLAST v1.9, with IMGT germline references. Reads with weak V/J assignments (E-value above 1e-6), missing CDR3, stop codons, out-of-frame junctions, or ambiguous translated residues were removed. V3J clonotypes were defined as sequences sharing an identical inferred V gene, J gene, and CDR3 amino acid sequence. Percentage overlap between repertoires was computed as shared unique clonotypes divided by the size of the smaller repertoire. RTK rarefaction, the Chao1 estimator, and Recon v2.1 estimates of unobserved clonotypes were used to assess repertoire richness. Generation probabilities for all TCRbeta clonotypes obtained by the gDNA method from a handful of donors were computed using OLGA. This is the immuneACCESS table as TCRdb keeps it, with only in-frame sequences that have V and J called. A part of the clones is gone; compared with another copy, unresolved V genes explain less than half, and the rest is unexplained. D and trimming come from the DNA, and the V and J calls and clone size come from that table. For this sample there are a few hundred thousand clones; around 95% appear just once. Less than 0.13% of the sample lies in the top ten.

This sample is part of a study of shared clonotypes between healthy human individuals (dated by TCRdb to 2020 to 2021). Describing the broader study: Three men and a couple of women, aged 18 to 49 years, made up the cohort. Per donor, three plates each were used for CD4 naive and CD4 memory, two for CD8 naive, and one for CD8 memory. To estimate repertoire size and how much clonotype sharing occurs between individuals, the study deeply sequenced the blood TCR repertoires of several healthy adults. To increase sequencing depth and limit assay-specific biases, different laboratories used diverse techniques to prepare libraries and sequence TCR repertoires. Leukapheresis yielded between about 0.85 and 9.5 billion PBMCs per donor. Study-wide conclusions, independent of this receptor: The genetic and exposure-history diversity represented was limited by the small number of donors. Even with the large sequencing depth, rarefaction of the sorted-subset datasets indicated that sequencing was incomplete. Sampling was limited to blood, and TCR repertoires in tissue likely differ from TCR repertoires in blood. Naive subsets generally had larger estimated clonotype richness than memory subsets did. About 4.5% of naive CD4, roughly 3.5% of naive CD8, about 2.1% of memory CD4, and 0.4% of memory CD8 clonotypes were shared across several donors. Compared with non-shared clonotypes, the clonotypes found in all four sorted-subset donors had higher generation probabilities. Pairwise subsampling led to the expectation that sequencing depth would affect the degree of clonotype sharing among donors.

Trimmed from V: 4 bases; trimmed from J: 0 bases; junction bases lacking a gene match: 12. The germline V gene specifies MGHDK as CDR1 and SYGVNS as CDR2. The CDR3 runs 18 residues from the cysteine to the phenylalanine. Of all the DNA, just the CDR3 is kept, 54 bases in frame from base 1. CD8 naive samples were obtained by positive selection for CCR7 among CD45RO-negative cells, yielding a CD45RA+CCR7+ population from which TemRA cells were excluded. Donors were healthy HIV-negative adults with no recently reported acute infections or vaccinations. Only Caucasian adults living in Nashville, Tennessee, USA were represented among the donors. Blood was collected by leukapheresis, and PBMCs were isolated by Ficoll-Histopaque density gradient centrifugation and then cryopreserved in liquid nitrogen vapor phase. Analytical flow cytometry was used to check the purity and quantity of every magnetically sorted T cell population. Each sorted fraction had its genomic DNA isolated and then quantified by UV absorbance on a Nanodrop 2000c.

In this chain, TRBV25-1 is recombined with TRBJ2-4; TRBD2 aligns with 7 central bases. This TCR derives from a woman in her 30s in good health. Sequenced input: naive CD8+ T cells sorted from blood. The cell subset or site label of this sample denotes: CD45RA+CCR7+. The sequence in DNA is TGTGCCAGCAGTGCCCTCCGTGTGGGGGGGTTAGCCAAAAACATTCAGTACTTC. This translates into CASSALRVGGLAKNIQYF.